One sample yielded the 7 T cell receptor beta chains listed below, sequenced in a study of blood T cell repertoires in COVID-19. Generated by immunoSEQ multiplex PCR, the TCRdb table keeps only in-frame clones and is missing some. The sample holds a few hundred thousand clones, roughly 84% seen once. The sample taken for sequencing was peripheral blood. These receptors were collected from a person between 65 and 80 years old with COVID-19, enrolled during active disease.

The V gene is TRBV7-9, the J gene TRBJ2-1; 10 bases fit TRBD2. Trimming removed 4 bases from V and 2 bases from J; junction bases left unmatched: 5. Germline CDR1 and CDR2: SEHNR and FQNEAQ (reference sequence). This CDR3 comprises 16 residues. The CDR3 protein is CASSSSGTSAYNEQFF. CDR3 DNA: TGTGCCAGCAGCTCGTCCGGGACTAGCGCCTACAATGAGCAGTTCTTC.

V gene TRBV6-5 combines with J gene TRBJ2-1, with D possibly matching TRBD1 (6 bases). Per germline, CDR1 MNHEY and CDR2 SVGAGI. This CDR3 is built from 16 residues. V was cut by 3 bases and J by 2 bases, with 14 bases left in between. The CDR3 here is CASSYVRGIPYNEQFF. The CDR3 DNA sequence: TGTGCCAGCAGTTATGTAAGGGGGATCCCCTACAATGAGCAGTTCTTC.

Only one count was recorded for this clone. CDR3 sequence: CASSQRTLYNEQFF. The CDR3 coding sequence is TGTGCCAGCAGCCAGCGCACCCTTTACAATGAGCAGTTCTTC. The J gene is TRBJ2-1, the V gene TRBV3-1 (or the pseudogene TRBV3-2); D remains ambiguous. The germline V gene encodes CDR1 LGHDT and CDR2 YNNKEL (reference sequence). The CDR3 is 14 residues long. The V end was cut by 3 bases, the J end by 4 bases, with 10 bases between.

CDR3 bases: TGTGCCAGCAGTGTCGACAGTCCAGATACGCAGTATTTT. It specifies CASSVDSPDTQYF. The rearrangement links TRBV6-4 to TRBJ2-3, with D possibly being TRBD1 (5 bases). Trimming pared 4 bases from V and 4 bases from J, leaving 9 bases between. Per the germline V gene, CDR1 is MRHNA and CDR2 is SNTAGT. CDR3 length: 13 amino acids.

The chain uses TRBV6-5 and TRBJ2-5; 7 positions match TRBD2. The CDR3 has 13 residues. J gave up 9 bases and V 2 bases, and 6 bases lay outside the gene matches. CDR1 and CDR2 (germline): MNHEY, SVGAGI. CDR3 nucleotide sequence: TGTGCCAGCAGTTACAGCGGCAGCGGGGCCCAGTACTTC. Its protein product is CASSYSGSGAQYF.

The chain carries TRBV3-1 (or the pseudogene TRBV3-2) and TRBJ1-2; TRBD1 might be the D (5 bases). Germline assignment: CDR1 LGHDT and CDR2 YNNKEL (reference sequence). The V and J ends lost 8 bases and 0 bases respectively, with 13 bases between them. This CDR3 contains 14 residues. DNA of the CDR3: TGTGCCAGCTCCACTCTCAGGGCTAACTATGGCTACACCTTC. As protein: CASSTLRANYGYTF.

J is TRBJ1-1 and V is TRBV10-3; 10 bases line up with TRBD1. The length of the CDR3 is 14 residues. V lost 6 bases and J lost 1; bases outside the gene matches: 2. CDR1 and CDR2 (germline): ENHRY, SYGVKD. The chain's CDR3 is CAISRQGANTEAFF. CDR3 coding DNA: TGTGCCATCAGCAGACAGGGGGCGAACACTGAAGCTTTCTTT.